Listed here are 22 T cell receptor beta chains from one sample, sequenced in a study of blood T cell repertoires in COVID-19. Produced via immunoSEQ multiplex PCR; TCRdb's table is partial and in-frame only. The table lists fewer than 650,000 clones, 85% to 90% of them singletons. The material sequenced was peripheral blood. The receptors stem from a woman aged 45-59 years with COVID-19, enrolled during active disease.

The count of this clone is one. The chain carries TRBV30 and TRBJ1-1, with D possibly TRBD1 on 6 matching bases. The germline V gene has CDR1 GTSNPN and CDR2 SVGIG (reference sequence). Trimming removed 2 bases at V and 1 base at J, with 11 bases between. The CDR3 has 14 residues. CDR3 DNA: TGTGCCTGGAGTTACCCGACAGGGAACACTGAAGCTTTCTTT. Amino acids: CAWSYPTGNTEAFF.

V usage is TRBV5-1 and J usage is TRBJ1-3; TRBD1 agrees at 7 bases. The CDR3 sequence is 15 residues long. Germline lookup yields CDR1 SGHRS and CDR2 YFSETQ. V shed 4 bases, J shed 0 bases, and the junction held 4 bases outside the gene matches. CDR3 bases: TGCGCCAGCAGCGGAGGGGGCACCTCTGGAAACACCATATATTTT. This gives the protein CASSGGGTSGNTIYF.

This chain connects TRBV30 to TRBJ1-4; a weak D match, TRBD1 (5 bases). The CDR3 is made up of 13 amino acids. Germline V lookup: CDR1 GTSNPN, CDR2 SVGIG (reference sequence). V was clipped by 1 base and J by 7 bases, with 10 bases between them. CDR3 in amino acids: CAWSEGVGEKLFF. CDR3 in DNA: TGTGCCTGGAGTGAAGGGGTGGGTGAAAAACTGTTTTTT.

The V gene is TRBV5-1, the J gene TRBJ2-3; tentative D call: TRBD2 (5 bases). The germline CDR1 and CDR2 sequences are SGHRS and YFSETQ. This CDR3 has 14 residues. Trimming pared 2 bases from V and 4 bases from J, leaving 11 bases between. Here the CDR3 reads CASSFEGPSDTQYF. The DNA of the CDR3 is TGCGCCAGCAGCTTCGAGGGTCCTTCAGATACGCAGTATTTT.

The chain links TRBV7-9 to TRBJ1-1; D is perhaps TRBD1 (5 bases). Trimming shortened V by 1 base and J by 1 base, and 13 bases separated the two germline ends. This CDR3 has 16 amino acids. Germline V gene sequence: CDR1 SEHNR, CDR2 FQNEAQ (reference sequence). DNA of the CDR3: TGTGCCAGCAGCTTAGTTTCGGGGGTACGGAACACTGAAGCTTTCTTT. Protein product: CASSLVSGVRNTEAFF.

The chain links TRBV6-1 to TRBJ2-1; 7 bases fit TRBD1. From germline, CDR1 is MNHNS and CDR2 SASEGT. The CDR3 extends over 17 amino acids. The V gene end was trimmed by 2 bases and the J gene end by 7 bases; junction bases not matched to a gene: 14. The chain's CDR3 is CASSEPIRDRWLNEQFF. CDR3 bases: TGTGCCAGCAGTGAACCAATTCGGGACAGATGGCTAAATGAGCAGTTCTTC.

The rearrangement links TRBV6-5 to TRBJ1-1; D is unresolved. Germline CDR1 MNHEY, CDR2 SVGAGI. The CDR3 has 14 amino acids. The V end lost 7 bases, the J end lost 4 bases, and 16 bases lay between the germline ends. For the CDR3, the DNA is TGTGCCAGCACGGCGGTTTCGGGTCGCACTGAAGCTTTCTTT. Translated, it gives CASTAVSGRTEAFF.

The rearrangement uses TRBV21-1 and TRBJ2-6; the D call in the table, TRBD1, was not verified against the DNA. TRBV21-1 is termed a pseudogene. The CDR3 length is 15 residues. The CDR3 region is CASSKTGSGANVLTF. CDR3 nucleotides: TGTGCCAGCAGCAAGACAGGGAGTGGGGCCAACGTCCTGACTTTC.

V and J are TRBV30 and TRBJ2-2, with 9 bases aligning to TRBD2. Trimming took 0 bases from V and 7 from J; bases not matched to a gene: 15. The CDR3 length is 18 residues. Per the germline V gene, CDR1 is GTSNPN and CDR2 is SVGIG (reference sequence). The CDR3: CAWSVRPPGRGGGGELFF. The CDR3, as DNA: TGTGCCTGGAGTGTAAGGCCCCCTGGGCGGGGGGGCGGCGGGGAGCTGTTTTTT.

V is TRBV11-3 and J is TRBJ2-5, with 8 bases lining up with TRBD1. The V gene end was trimmed by 5 bases and the J gene end by 5 bases; junction bases not matched to a gene: 4. The length of the CDR3 is 13 residues. Germline V CDR1 and CDR2: SGHNT, YENEEA. CDR3 amino acids: CASSRTGSETQYF. The CDR3 DNA is TGTGCCAGCAGCCGGACAGGGTCGGAGACCCAGTACTTC.

The chain links TRBV7-6 to TRBJ2-3; D is perhaps TRBD2 (6 bases). V lost 3 bases, J lost 0 bases, and 10 bases lay in between. The germline V gene has CDR1 SGHVS and CDR2 FNYEAQ. CDR3 length equals 15 residues. The CDR3 here is CASSLGRGSTDTQYF. The CDR3 region has the DNA TGTGCCAGCAGCTTGGGTCGGGGGAGCACAGATACGCAGTATTTT.

The rearrangement joins TRBV6-5 to TRBJ2-1; possibly TRBD1 for D (6 bases). Trimming cost V 0 bases and J 8 bases, with 17 bases left between them. The CDR3 runs to 16 residues. Germline-derived CDR1 and CDR2 are MNHEY and SVGAGI. The CDR3 spells CASSYSRTAQNHEQFF. The CDR3 DNA follows: TGTGCCAGCAGTTACTCCAGGACAGCCCAGAACCATGAGCAGTTCTTC.

The chain recombines TRBV3-1 (or the pseudogene TRBV3-2) with TRBJ2-3, with 8 bases fitting TRBD2. The germline V gene encodes CDR1 LGHDT and CDR2 YNNKEL (reference sequence). V shed 1 base and J 4 bases; nucleotides not matched to a gene: 4. The CDR3 consists of 15 residues. This CDR3 reads CASSQGRGGSDTQYF. In DNA form, the CDR3 reads TGTGCCAGCAGCCAAGGTCGGGGGGGCTCAGATACGCAGTATTTT.

The gene calls are TRBV27 and TRBJ2-1, with 9 bases aligning to TRBD1. There are 15 residues in the CDR3. Germline CDR1 and CDR2: MNHEY and SMNVEV (reference sequence). With V trimmed by 7 bases and J by 5 bases, 9 bases remained unmatched. CDR3 nucleotides: TGTGCCAGCACCTTAGGTACAGGGGGCCACAATGAGCAGTTCTTC. Its translation: CASTLGTGGHNEQFF.

The V gene is TRBV29-1, the J gene TRBJ1-2, with D possibly being TRBD1 (5 bases). Germline values: CDR1 SQVTM, CDR2 ANQGSEA. This CDR3 is built from 12 residues. Trimming pared 7 bases from V and 4 bases from J, leaving 13 bases between. CDR3 loop: CSDKDGGYGYTF. CDR3 bases: TGCAGCGACAAAGACGGGGGCTATGGCTACACCTTC.

This clone was recorded a few times. This chain uses TRBV15 with TRBJ2-7; 11 positions match TRBD1. There are 15 residues in the CDR3. Germline trimming cut 4 bases from V and 7 bases from J; bases unmatched to any gene: 9. Germline lookup yields CDR1 LNHNV and CDR2 YYDKDF (reference sequence). As DNA, the CDR3 is TGTGCCACCAGCACCGGACAGGGGGCTGTGGAGGAGCAGTACTTC. Its protein is CATSTGQGAVEEQYF.

This chain links TRBV5-1 with TRBJ2-7, with D uncertain. This CDR3 contains 13 residues. Between the trimmed V and J ends, which lost 0 bases and 6 bases, there was a span of 10 bases. The V gene's germline CDR1 is SGHRS and CDR2 YFSETQ. The CDR3 sequence: CASSLVERGEQYF. CDR3 DNA sequence: TGCGCCAGCAGCTTGGTTGAGAGAGGCGAGCAGTACTTC.

V gene TRBV30 combines with J gene TRBJ1-2; no clear D. The CDR3 loop spans 14 amino acids. Germline V CDR1 and CDR2: GTSNPN, SVGIG (reference sequence). V lost 2 bases and J lost 4, with 14 bases in between. This CDR3 is CAWSLQAPSYGYTF. In nucleotides, the CDR3 is TGTGCCTGGAGTCTCCAGGCACCCTCCTATGGCTACACCTTC.

The V gene is TRBV7-9, the J gene TRBJ2-7; D ambiguous. CDR1 and CDR2 from the germline V gene are SEHNR and FQNEAQ (reference sequence). V shed 5 bases and J shed 7 bases, with 9 bases lying between them. The CDR3 runs 11 residues. The CDR3 sequence: CASSEDGEQYF. The CDR3 region has the DNA TGTGCCAGCAGCGAGGATGGGGAGCAGTACTTC.

The chain joins TRBV2 to TRBJ2-3; 16 positions match TRBD2. Germline V gene lookup returns CDR1 SNHLY and CDR2 FYNNEI. This CDR3 has 16 amino acids. After removal of 3 bases from V and 4 bases from J, the junction contained 1 base not matched to a gene. CDR3 sequence: CASSEGLAGGPDTQYF. The CDR3 nucleotides read TGTGCCAGCAGTGAGGGACTAGCGGGGGGGCCAGATACGCAGTATTTT.

This chain links TRBV3-1 (or the pseudogene TRBV3-2) with TRBJ2-5, with a weak D call TRBD1 (6 bases). Trimming removed 8 bases from V and 1 base from J, with 14 bases in between. Germline assignment: CDR1 LGHDT and CDR2 YNNKEL (reference sequence). The CDR3 has 14 amino acids. The CDR3 DNA reads as TGTGCCAGCCGAGGGTCGGACAGCCAAGAGACCCAGTACTTC. It codes for CASRGSDSQETQYF.

The CDR3 region has the DNA TGCGCCAGCAGTGGCGGCTGGGACAGCACTGAAGCTTTCTTT. This gives the protein CASSGGWDSTEAFF. The chain combines TRBV10-1 with TRBJ1-1; TRBD1 matches at 7 bases. CDR1 is WNHNN and CDR2 is SYGVQD in the germline V gene (reference sequence). V lost 4 bases and J lost 4; bases outside the gene matches: 6. The CDR3 is made up of 14 amino acids.